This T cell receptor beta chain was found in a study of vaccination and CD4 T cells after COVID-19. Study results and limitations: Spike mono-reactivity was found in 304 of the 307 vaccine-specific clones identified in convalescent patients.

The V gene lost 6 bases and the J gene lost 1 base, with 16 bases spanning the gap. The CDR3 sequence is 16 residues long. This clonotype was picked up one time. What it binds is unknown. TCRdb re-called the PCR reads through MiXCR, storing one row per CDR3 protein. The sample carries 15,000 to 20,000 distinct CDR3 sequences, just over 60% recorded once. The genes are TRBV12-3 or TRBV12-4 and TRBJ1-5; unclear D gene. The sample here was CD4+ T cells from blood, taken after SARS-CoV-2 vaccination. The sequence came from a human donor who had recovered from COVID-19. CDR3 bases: TGTGCCAGCAGCCGACCAGGTATTGGAAGCAATCAGCCCCAGCATTTT. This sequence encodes CASSRPGIGSNQPQHF.